The clone carrying this T cell receptor beta chain came up a few times. One entry per CDR3 protein results from TCRdb running MiXCR on the RT-PCR reads. Of about a million distinct CDR3 sequences listed, approximately 19% are singletons. This entry belongs to a study of patients and donors after allogeneic stem cell transplantation. From germline, CDR1 is MNHNS and CDR2 SASEGT. The V gene lost 6 bases and the J gene lost 0 bases, with 20 bases spanning the gap. This CDR3 has 17 amino acids. V gene TRBV6-1 combines with J gene TRBJ1-1; D may be TRBD1 (5 bases). Sequencing was done on a sample of blood, either unsorted or a sorted T cell fraction (not recorded which). The sequence was obtained from a human donor who was either an allogeneic HSCT recipient or a stem cell or donor lymphocyte infusion donor (not recorded which). It is not recorded whose cells these are; they may come from a transplant donor. CDR3 loop: CASRHQPGRYMNTEAFF. In DNA form, the CDR3 reads TGTGCCAGCAGGCACCAGCCGGGACGATACATGAACACTGAAGCTTTCTTT.